This T cell receptor (beta chain) was captured by sequencing in a study of cytomegalovirus exposure and HLA in healthy donors. General study findings and limits: The study had only CMV serostatus as immune exposure information. Cytomegalovirus-associated status was assigned to some 160 TCR beta chains. Rarity characterized most TCR sequences, yet some public TCRs appeared in many donors.

This CDR3 is 14 amino acids long. The germline CDR1 and CDR2 sequences are SGHDT and YYEEEE. V was pared by 2 bases and J by 4 bases, with 13 bases between. This clone has just one count. Its antigen is not identified. Primers for the PCR totalled 60 Vbeta and 13 Jbeta. Some clones are missing from TCRdb's copy, which holds only in-frame ones; the method was immunoSEQ multiplex PCR. The top ten hold roughly 4.7% of the sample, which has about 170,000 clones, 75% to 90% seen once. The TCR was taken from a woman aged 45-65 years in good health and CMV-seropositive. The rearrangement joins TRBV5-6 to TRBJ2-7; D uncertain. The sample comprised PBMCs. The CDR3 sequence: CASSLVSGWYEQYF. The CDR3, as DNA: TGTGCCAGCAGCTTAGTATCAGGTTGGTACGAGCAGTACTTC.